Each of the 14 T cell receptor beta chains below was sequenced from the same sample in a study of OX40 agonist ivuxolimab in advanced cancers. Here immunoSEQ multiplex PCR was the method, and the copy in TCRdb shows in-frame clones only, minus some. The data hold over 30,000 clones, with roughly 80% observed a single time. The input for sequencing was CD4+ or CD8+ T cells sorted from blood, taken in a trial of the OX40 agonist ivuxolimab. The receptor source for this set is an adult with an advanced solid tumor such as melanoma, head and neck, liver or kidney cancer.

V gene TRBV7-3 combines with J gene TRBJ2-3; 12 nucleotides agree with TRBD2. The CDR3 has 15 residues. In germline, CDR1 is SGHTA, CDR2 FQGTGA. After removal of 5 bases from V and 3 bases from J, the junction contained 3 bases not matched to a gene. The CDR3 DNA follows: TGTGCCAGCAGCCCCACTAGCGGGGGGACAGATACGCAGTATTTT. Residues: CASSPTSGGTDTQYF. The whole variable domain, remainder taken from reference TRBV7-3 and TRBJ2-3, is GAGVSQTPSNKVTEKGKYVELRCDPISGHTALYWYRQSLGQGPEFLIYFQGTGAADDSGLPNDRFFAVRPEGSVSTLKIQRTERGDSAVYLCASSPTSGGTDTQYFGPGTRLTVL.

The genes are TRBV4-1 and TRBJ2-1, with 9 bases lining up with TRBD2. The CDR3 has 16 amino acids. V trimming: 3 bases; J trimming: 12 bases; junction bases outside the gene matches: 15. Germline CDR1 is MGHRA and CDR2 is YSYEKL. The DNA of the CDR3 is TGCGCCAGCAGCCACCCTGGAGCAGCGGGGGGCTTGTGGCAGTTCTTC. It translates to CASSHPGAAGGLWQFF.

Note on this clone: The same CDR3 can be traced to other DNA sequences in this sample. In DNA, the CDR3 is TGCAGCGTTGAAGGTGGAACCGGGGAGCTGTTTTTT. Protein product: CSVEGGTGELFF. This sequence joins TRBV29-1 and TRBJ2-2; D uncertain. The CDR3 totals 12 residues. V lost 1 base and J lost 5, with 5 bases in between. The germline V gene has CDR1 SQVTM and CDR2 ANQGSEA.

The V gene is TRBV30, the J gene TRBJ2-7; 7 bases map to TRBD1. The J segment lost 2 bases and the V segment lost 0 bases, leaving 10 bases of the junction unmatched. The CDR3 length is 16 residues. Germline assignment: CDR1 GTSNPN and CDR2 SVGIG (reference sequence). For the CDR3, the DNA is TGTGCCTGGAGTGTACTTTCTTTAGGGGGCGCCTACGAGCAGTACTTC. Its protein product is CAWSVLSLGGAYEQYF.

The V call is TRBV6-4, the J call TRBJ1-2; D call uncertain. Germline V gene data show CDR1 as MRHNA and CDR2 as SNTAGT. CDR3 length equals 15 residues. V lost 2 bases to trimming and J lost 3 bases, with 13 bases between them. CDR3 sequence: CASSDPAARDYGYTF. As DNA, the CDR3 is TGTGCCAGCAGTGACCCGGCCGCCCGTGACTATGGCTACACCTTC.

V and J are TRBV9 and TRBJ1-1; tentative D call: TRBD1 (5 bases). This CDR3 comprises 15 residues. Per germline, CDR1 SGDLS and CDR2 YYNGEE. V was shortened by 0 bases and J by 0 bases, with 9 bases between the two germline ends. This chain's CDR3 is CASSVGGDLNTEAFF. CDR3 bases: TGTGCCAGCAGCGTAGGAGGGGACTTGAACACTGAAGCTTTCTTT.

This clone was observed a few times. V and J are TRBV7-2 and TRBJ2-7; 8 positions match TRBD1. The J segment lost 3 bases and the V segment lost 5 bases, leaving 6 bases of the junction unmatched. The CDR3 extends over 14 amino acids. The germline V gene encodes CDR1 SGHTA and CDR2 FQGNSA. CDR3 in DNA: TGTGCCAGCAGCCAGACAGGGGAACTCTACGAGCAGTACTTC. This encodes CASSQTGELYEQYF.

The gene calls are TRBV4-1 and TRBJ2-2, with D possibly matching TRBD1 (6 bases). The CDR3 contains 17 residues. Trimming removed 1 base at V and 5 bases at J, with 17 bases between. CDR1 is MGHRA and CDR2 is YSYEKL in the germline V gene. Here the CDR3 reads CASSQVGGAHLTGELFF. For the CDR3, the DNA is TGCGCCAGCAGCCAAGTTGGGGGCGCCCATTTGACCGGGGAGCTGTTTTTT.

J is TRBJ1-1 and V is TRBV20-1; a possible D gene is TRBD1 (6 bases). CDR3 length equals 11 residues. Germline CDR1 DFQATT, CDR2 SNEGSKA (reference sequence). This CDR3 reads CSRGKGTEAFF. DNA for the CDR3: TGCAGCAGGGGCAAAGGCACTGAAGCTTTCTTT.

A remark on this clone: Other nucleotide sequences in the sample specify the same CDR3. This chain connects TRBV5-6 to TRBJ2-7; D assignment may be TRBD1 or TRBD2 (5 bases each). The CDR3 is 14 amino acids. V lost 0 bases and J lost 3, with 10 bases in between. Germline CDR1 reads SGHDT; CDR2 reads YYEEEE. The CDR3 loop reads CASSLGTGLYEQYF. Here the CDR3 DNA reads TGTGCCAGCAGCTTGGGAACGGGGCTCTACGAGCAGTACTTC.

The chain is built from TRBV5-1 and TRBJ2-3; D might be TRBD1 (5 bases). The V and J ends lost 0 bases and 4 bases respectively, with 9 bases between them. The germline gives CDR1 SGHRS, CDR2 YFSETQ. The CDR3 is made up of 14 amino acids. The CDR3 DNA is TGCGCCAGCAGCTTGGAGGGGTTTCCAGATACGCAGTATTTT. Translating gives CASSLEGFPDTQYF. The full variable domain, its missing parts supplied by reference TRBV5-1 and TRBJ2-3, is KAGVTQTPRYLIKTRGQQVTLSCSPISGHRSVSWYQQTPGQGLQFLFEYFSETQRNKGNFPGRFSGRQFSNSRSEMNVSTLELGDSALYLCASSLEGFPDTQYFGPGTRLTVL.

The rearrangement joins TRBV5-4 to TRBJ2-7; TRBD1 agrees at 10 bases. The CDR3 has 14 amino acids. The germline V gene has CDR1 SGHNT and CDR2 YYREEE (reference sequence). Unmatched junction bases numbered 7, after V lost 4 bases and J lost 6 bases. The CDR3 nucleotides read TGTGCCAGCAGCCCCGGACAGGGGGAAGTCGAGCAGTACTTC. It encodes CASSPGQGEVEQYF.

This rearrangement joins TRBV29-1 to TRBJ2-5, with D unresolved. From germline, CDR1 is SQVTM and CDR2 ANQGSEA. The CDR3 sequence is 15 residues long. Trimming took off 4 bases at V and 4 bases at J, with 19 bases between the two ends. CDR3 loop: CSVGALTGPRETQYF. The CDR3 DNA follows: TGCAGCGTTGGGGCCCTTACCGGGCCCAGAGAGACCCAGTACTTC.

The CDR3 reads CASSFSTGTQETQYF. The CDR3 nucleotides are TGTGCCAGCAGCTTTTCCACAGGGACCCAAGAGACCCAGTACTTC. The chain uses TRBV7-7 and TRBJ2-5, with a tentative D call TRBD1 (6 bases). The CDR3 runs to 15 residues. Germline V gene sequence: CDR1 SSHAT, CDR2 FNYEAQ (reference sequence). V shed 3 bases and J shed 1 base, with 12 bases lying between them.